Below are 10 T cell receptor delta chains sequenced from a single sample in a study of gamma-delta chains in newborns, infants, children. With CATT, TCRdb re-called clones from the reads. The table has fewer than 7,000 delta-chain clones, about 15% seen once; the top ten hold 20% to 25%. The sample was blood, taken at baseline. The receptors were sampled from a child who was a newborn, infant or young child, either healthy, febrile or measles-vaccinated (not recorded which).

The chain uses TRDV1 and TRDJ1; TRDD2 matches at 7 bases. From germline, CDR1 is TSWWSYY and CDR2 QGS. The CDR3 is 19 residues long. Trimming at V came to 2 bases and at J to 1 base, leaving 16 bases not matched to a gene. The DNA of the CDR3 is TGTGCTCTTGGGGAAGGACTGAGCCTTCCTCTTGTTCCCACCGATAAACTCATCTTT. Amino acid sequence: CALGEGLSLPLVPTDKLIF.

The chain's CDR3 is CALGELFWLFALLGDKECTDKLIF. CDR3 DNA sequence: TGTGCTCTTGGGGAACTATTTTGGCTTTTCGCGTTACTGGGGGATAAGGAGTGCACCGATAAACTCATCTTT. V and J are TRDV1 and TRDJ1; 11 positions agree with TRDD3. Germline-derived CDR1 and CDR2 are TSWWSYY and QGS. Losses at the gene ends were 0 bases for V and 1 base for J; bases not matched to a gene: 25. This CDR3 has 24 residues.

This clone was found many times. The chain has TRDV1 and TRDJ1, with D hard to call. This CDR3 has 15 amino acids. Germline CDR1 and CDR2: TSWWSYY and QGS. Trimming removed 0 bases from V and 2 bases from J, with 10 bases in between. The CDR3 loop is CALGELVSVTDKLIF. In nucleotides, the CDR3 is TGTGCTCTTGGGGAACTAGTTTCCGTTACCGATAAACTCATCTTT.

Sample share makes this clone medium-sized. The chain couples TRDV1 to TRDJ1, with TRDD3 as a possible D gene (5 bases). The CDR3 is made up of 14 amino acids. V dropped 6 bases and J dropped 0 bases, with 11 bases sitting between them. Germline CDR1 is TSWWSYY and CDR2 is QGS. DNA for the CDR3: TGTGCTCTTGGTCCGGGGGGGTACACCGATAAACTCATCTTT. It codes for CALGPGGYTDKLIF.

CDR3 protein: CAPPHSSQSGEPDKLIF. CDR3 sequence (DNA): TGTGCCCCTCCCCATTCGTCCCAATCGGGCGAACCTGATAAACTCATCTTT. The gene calls are TRDV3 and TRDJ1; D call uncertain. This CDR3 contains 17 residues. Germline V gives CDR1 TVYSNPD, CDR2 GDNSRS (reference sequence). V was cut by 5 bases and J by 5 bases, with 30 bases left in between.

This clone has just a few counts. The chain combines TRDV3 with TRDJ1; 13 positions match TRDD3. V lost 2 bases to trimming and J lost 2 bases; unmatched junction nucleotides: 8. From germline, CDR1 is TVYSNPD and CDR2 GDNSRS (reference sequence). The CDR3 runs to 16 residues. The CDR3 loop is CAFSSTGGYGTDKLIF. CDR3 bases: TGTGCCTTTTCCAGCACTGGGGGATACGGGACCGATAAACTCATCTTT.

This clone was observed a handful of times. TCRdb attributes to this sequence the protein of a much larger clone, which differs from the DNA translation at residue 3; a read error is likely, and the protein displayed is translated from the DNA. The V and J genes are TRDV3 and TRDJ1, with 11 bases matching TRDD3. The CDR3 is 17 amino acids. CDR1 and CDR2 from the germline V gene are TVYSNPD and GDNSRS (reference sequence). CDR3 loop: CARRNGYWGISPDKLIF. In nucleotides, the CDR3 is TGTGCTCGACGCAACGGGTACTGGGGGATAAGCCCCGATAAACTCATCTTT.

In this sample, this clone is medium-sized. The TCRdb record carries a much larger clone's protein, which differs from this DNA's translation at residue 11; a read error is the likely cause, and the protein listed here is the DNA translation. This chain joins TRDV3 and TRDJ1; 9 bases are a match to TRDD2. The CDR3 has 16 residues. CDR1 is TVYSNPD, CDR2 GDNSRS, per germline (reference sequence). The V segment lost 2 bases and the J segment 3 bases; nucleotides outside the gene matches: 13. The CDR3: CAFRPSYWFRADKLIF. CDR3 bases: TGTGCCTTTCGTCCTTCCTACTGGTTTCGTGCCGATAAACTCATCTTT.

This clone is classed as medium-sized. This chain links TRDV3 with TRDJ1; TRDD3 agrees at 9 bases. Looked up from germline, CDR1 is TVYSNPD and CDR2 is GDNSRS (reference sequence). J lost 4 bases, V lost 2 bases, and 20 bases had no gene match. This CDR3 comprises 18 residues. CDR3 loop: CAFPTTVVGDSRGDKLIF. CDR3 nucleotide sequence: TGTGCCTTTCCTACTACGGTGGTGGGGGATAGTCGGGGCGATAAACTCATCTTT.

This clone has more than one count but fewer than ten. The CDR3 here is CACDTAGGYATWDTRQMFF. In nucleotides, the CDR3 is TGTGCCTGTGACACAGCTGGGGGATACGCGACGTGGGACACCCGACAGATGTTTTTC. The chain recombines TRDV2 with TRDJ3, with 12 bases identical to TRDD3. Germline-derived CDR1 and CDR2 are GEAIGNYY and EKD. The CDR3 totals 19 residues. V gave up 1 base and J gave up 4 bases; unmatched junction bases: 7.